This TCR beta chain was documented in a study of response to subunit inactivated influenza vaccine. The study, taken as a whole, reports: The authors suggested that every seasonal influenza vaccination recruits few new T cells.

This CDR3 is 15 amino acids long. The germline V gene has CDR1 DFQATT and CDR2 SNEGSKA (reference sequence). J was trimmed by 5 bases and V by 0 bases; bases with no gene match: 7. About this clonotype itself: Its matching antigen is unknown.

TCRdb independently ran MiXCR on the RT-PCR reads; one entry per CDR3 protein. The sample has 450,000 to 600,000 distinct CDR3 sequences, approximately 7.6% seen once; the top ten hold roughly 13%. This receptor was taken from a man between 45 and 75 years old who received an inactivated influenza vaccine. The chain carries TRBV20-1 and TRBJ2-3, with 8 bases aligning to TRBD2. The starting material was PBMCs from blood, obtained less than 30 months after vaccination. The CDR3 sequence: CSARDQRAGGDTQYF. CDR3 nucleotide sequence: TGCAGTGCTAGAGACCAACGGGCGGGAGGAGATACGCAGTATTTT.